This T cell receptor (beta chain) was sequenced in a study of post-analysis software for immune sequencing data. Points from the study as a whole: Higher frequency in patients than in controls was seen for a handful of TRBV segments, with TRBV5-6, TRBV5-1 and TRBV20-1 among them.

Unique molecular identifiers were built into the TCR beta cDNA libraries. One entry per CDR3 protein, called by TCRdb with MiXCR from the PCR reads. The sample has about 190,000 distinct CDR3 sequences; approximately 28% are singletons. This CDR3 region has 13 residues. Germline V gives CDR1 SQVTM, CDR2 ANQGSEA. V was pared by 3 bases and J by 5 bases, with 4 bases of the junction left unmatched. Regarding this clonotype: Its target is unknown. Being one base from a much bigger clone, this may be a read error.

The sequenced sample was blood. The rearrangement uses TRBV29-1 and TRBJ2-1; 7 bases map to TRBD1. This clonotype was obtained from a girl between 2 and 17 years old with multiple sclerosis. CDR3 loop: CSVDDRVDNEQFF. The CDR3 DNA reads TGCAGCGTTGATGACAGGGTGGACAATGAGCAGTTCTTC.